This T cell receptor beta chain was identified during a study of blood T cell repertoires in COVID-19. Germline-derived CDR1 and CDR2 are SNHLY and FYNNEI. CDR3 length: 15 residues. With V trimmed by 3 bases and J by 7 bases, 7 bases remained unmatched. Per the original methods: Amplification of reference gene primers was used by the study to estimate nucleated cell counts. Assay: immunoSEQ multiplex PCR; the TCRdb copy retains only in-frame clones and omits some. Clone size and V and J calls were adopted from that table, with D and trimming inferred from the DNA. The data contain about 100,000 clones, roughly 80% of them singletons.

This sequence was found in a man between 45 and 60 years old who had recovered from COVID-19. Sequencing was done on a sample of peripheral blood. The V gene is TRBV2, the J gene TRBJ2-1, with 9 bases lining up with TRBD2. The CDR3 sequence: CASSEAGGMGNEQFF. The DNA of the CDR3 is TGTGCCAGCAGTGAGGCGGGAGGGATGGGTAATGAGCAGTTCTTC.